The rows below give T cell receptor beta chains drawn from one sample of a study of early T cells in non-severe SARS-CoV-2 infection. In TCRdb, the 5' RACE reads were re-called with MiXCR into one record per CDR3 protein. The repertoire includes approximately 60,000 distinct CDR3 sequences, roughly 12% of them detected once, and 2.5% to 3.5% sits in the top ten. Sequencing input: whole blood. These receptors came from an adult who was a healthcare worker with PCR-confirmed SARS-CoV-2 infection or an uninfected control (not recorded which). Both conserved end residues are part of each CDR3. Each record gives: J gene, V gene, clone size, D gene, CDR3 protein, CDR3 DNA. D genes are given only for firm matches. For some rows the clone size is stated as once, few or many, or as a class when expanded; others skip it.

TRBJ2-7,TRBV7-9,many,NA,CASSLGRSPMEQYF,TGTGCCAGCAGCTTGGGCAGGAGTCCTATGGAGCAGTACTTC
TRBJ1-4,TRBV10-3,many,TRBD1,CAISAGQGAGTSELFF,TGTGCCATCAGTGCCGGACAGGGGGCGGGGACCAGCGAACTGTTTTTT
TRBJ1-5,TRBV28,many,NA,CASSLAPGALRQPQHF,TGTGCCAGCAGCCTGGCCCCGGGGGCTCTGAGGCAGCCCCAGCATTTT
TRBJ1-6,TRBV30,many,TRBD1,CACAPRDRFNSPLHF,TGTGCCTGCGCCCCCAGGGACAGGTTTAATTCACCCCTCCACTTT
TRBJ2-5,TRBV24-1,many,TRBD1,CATSELDRDQETQYF,TGTGCCACCAGTGAATTGGACAGGGACCAAGAGACCCAGTACTTC
TRBJ1-6,TRBV10-3,many,TRBD1,CAISVRDSQLGNSPLHF,TGTGCCATCAGTGTAAGGGACAGCCAGCTTGGGAATTCACCCCTCCACTTT
TRBJ2-1,TRBV12-3/TRBV12-4,many,TRBD2,CASSLGRWGGEQFF,TGTGCCAGCAGTTTAGGACGGTGGGGGGGTGAGCAGTTCTTC
TRBJ2-1,TRBV7-9,many,TRBD2,CASSLPWASGRRNNEQFF,TGTGCCAGCAGCCTCCCCTGGGCGAGCGGGAGGCGAAACAATGAGCAGTTCTTC
TRBJ2-5,TRBV10-3,few,NA,CAIRSAGPQETQYF,TGTGCCATCCGTTCAGCGGGCCCTCAAGAGACCCAGTACTTC
TRBJ2-5,TRBV7-2,NA,NA,CASSLAGGNIETQYF,TGTGCCAGCAGCTTAGCGGGGGGAAACATAGAGACCCAGTACTTC
TRBJ2-5,TRBV9,few,NA,CASSGAGKETQYF,TGTGCCAGCAGCGGGGCGGGGAAAGAGACCCAGTACTTC
TRBJ2-7,TRBV5-1,many,NA,CASSLGLTLLYEQYF,TGCGCCAGCAGCTTGGGCCTGACTCTCCTCTACGAGCAGTACTTC
TRBJ1-3,TRBV5-4,NA,NA,CASSSPGRVGNTIYF,TGTGCCAGCAGCTCACCCGGTCGAGTTGGAAACACCATATATTTT
TRBJ2-3,TRBV7-9,NA,TRBD2,CASSLAGGPTDTQYF,TGTGCCAGCAGCTTAGCGGGAGGGCCCACAGATACGCAGTATTTT
TRBJ2-3,TRBV11-2,many,TRBD1,CASSSDRADTQYF,TGTGCCAGCAGTTCGGACAGGGCAGATACGCAGTATTTT
TRBJ2-2,TRBV3-1,few,TRBD1,CASTSIGTGGVRTGELFF,TGTGCCAGCACCTCGATCGGGACAGGGGGCGTGAGGACCGGGGAGCTGTTTTTT
TRBJ1-1,TRBV12-3/TRBV12-4,many,NA,CASSLAWGATEAFF,TGTGCCAGCAGTTTAGCATGGGGGGCCACTGAAGCTTTCTTT
TRBJ2-1,TRBV20-1,many,TRBD2,CSAPRDYYNEQFF,TGCAGTGCTCCCCGGGACTACTACAATGAGCAGTTCTTC
TRBJ2-7,TRBV5-8,many,NA,CASSGYEQYF,TGTGCCAGCAGCGGATACGAGCAGTACTTC
TRBJ1-2,TRBV20-1,many,TRBD1,CSARDQRSVGQGKDGYTF,TGCAGTGCTAGAGATCAGAGATCGGTGGGACAGGGAAAGGATGGCTACACCTTC
TRBJ1-5,TRBV27,many,NA,CASRSLRTDNQPQHF,TGTGCCAGCAGATCCCTCCGGACAGATAATCAGCCCCAGCATTTT
TRBJ2-2,TRBV27,NA,NA,CASRGTGELFF,TGTGCCAGCAGAGGGACCGGGGAGCTGTTTTTT
TRBJ2-2,TRBV3-1,NA,NA,CASTLIGGNRVRGELFF,TGTGCCAGCACCCTCATAGGGGGAAATCGGGTGCGTGGGGAGCTGTTTTTT
TRBJ2-1,TRBV24-1,many,TRBD2,CATSDPIAGEGNEQFF,TGTGCCACCAGTGACCCCATAGCGGGAGAGGGCAATGAGCAGTTCTTC
TRBJ2-1,TRBV11-2,many,TRBD1,CASSGDVTGVGSYNEQFF,TGTGCCAGCAGCGGGGATGTGACAGGGGTTGGGTCCTACAATGAGCAGTTCTTC
TRBJ1-2,TRBV6-5,many,NA,CASSPPGARDYGYTF,TGTGCCAGCAGTCCGCCCGGGGCTAGGGACTATGGCTACACCTTC
TRBJ2-2,TRBV20-1,few,NA,CSARGRSNTGELFF,TGCAGTGCTAGAGGTCGGTCGAACACCGGGGAGCTGTTTTTT
TRBJ2-1,TRBV11-3,NA,NA,CASSQNTLYNEQFF,TGTGCCAGCAGCCAGAATACCCTCTACAATGAGCAGTTCTTC
TRBJ2-6,TRBV30,many,NA,CAWSSGGKPGANVLTF,TGTGCCTGGAGCTCAGGAGGCAAACCTGGGGCCAACGTCCTGACTTTC
TRBJ1-2,TRBV12-3/TRBV12-4,many,NA,CASSLDRLPTNYGYTF,TGTGCCAGCAGCCTGGACAGACTACCAACTAACTATGGCTACACCTTC
TRBJ2-1,TRBV12-2,many,NA,CASRFLGFRVFTYNEQFF,TGTGCAAGTCGCTTCCTGGGCTTCCGGGTCTTCACATACAATGAGCAGTTCTTC
TRBJ2-7,TRBV7-2,many,TRBD2,CASSLGTPGLGVEQYF,TGTGCCAGCAGCTTAGGGACACCGGGACTAGGGGTCGAGCAGTACTTC
TRBJ1-3,TRBV20-1,NA,TRBD1,CSAGGGTGTNTIYF,TGCAGTGCTGGGGGGGGGACAGGGACCAACACCATATATTTT
TRBJ1-5,TRBV12-3/TRBV12-4,many,NA,CASSLGGSQPQHF,TGTGCCAGCAGTTTGGGGGGTAGTCAGCCCCAGCATTTT
TRBJ1-1,TRBV3-1,few,NA,CASSQDPTTEAFF,TGTGCCAGCAGCCAAGATCCAACCACTGAAGCTTTCTTT
TRBJ2-3,TRBV9,NA,NA,CASSVEEGELTDTQYF,TGTGCCAGCAGCGTAGAGGAGGGGGAACTCACAGATACGCAGTATTTT
TRBJ2-1,TRBV5-6,many,NA,CASSFVPGPAYNEQFF,TGTGCCAGCAGCTTTGTCCCCGGACCGGCGTACAATGAGCAGTTCTTC
TRBJ2-3,TRBV5-4,few,TRBD1,CASSLWTGASTDTQYF,TGTGCCAGCAGCCTTTGGACAGGAGCTAGCACAGATACGCAGTATTTT
TRBJ2-5,TRBV12-3/TRBV12-4,few,TRBD2,CASSPGRTSGKETQYF,TGTGCCAGCAGCCCGGGGAGGACTAGCGGGAAAGAGACCCAGTACTTC
TRBJ2-7,TRBV11-2,many,TRBD2,CASSSTTSGRYEQYF,TGTGCCAGCAGCTCCACGACTAGCGGGCGCTACGAGCAGTACTTC
TRBJ2-4,TRBV3-1,few,NA,CASSQDLVQGVKNIQYF,TGTGCCAGCAGCCAAGATCTGGTTCAGGGAGTCAAAAACATTCAGTACTTC
TRBJ1-1,TRBV4-1,NA,NA,CASSQGNKNTEAFF,TGCGCCAGCAGCCAAGGGAATAAGAACACTGAAGCTTTCTTT
TRBJ2-5,TRBV5-1,many,NA,CASSLDQSGTQYF,TGCGCCAGCAGCTTGGATCAGAGTGGGACCCAGTACTTC
TRBJ1-2,TRBV3-1,many,NA,CASSQKAEGNPNYGYTF,TGTGCCAGCAGCCAGAAGGCGGAGGGGAACCCAAACTATGGCTACACCTTC
TRBJ2-7,TRBV3-1,NA,TRBD2,CASSQASGEFYEQYF,TGTGCCAGCAGCCAAGCTAGCGGGGAGTTTTACGAGCAGTACTTC
TRBJ2-5,TRBV4-1,NA,TRBD1,CASSQGRQGRQETQYF,TGCGCCAGCAGCCAAGGGCGACAGGGGCGGCAAGAGACCCAGTACTTC